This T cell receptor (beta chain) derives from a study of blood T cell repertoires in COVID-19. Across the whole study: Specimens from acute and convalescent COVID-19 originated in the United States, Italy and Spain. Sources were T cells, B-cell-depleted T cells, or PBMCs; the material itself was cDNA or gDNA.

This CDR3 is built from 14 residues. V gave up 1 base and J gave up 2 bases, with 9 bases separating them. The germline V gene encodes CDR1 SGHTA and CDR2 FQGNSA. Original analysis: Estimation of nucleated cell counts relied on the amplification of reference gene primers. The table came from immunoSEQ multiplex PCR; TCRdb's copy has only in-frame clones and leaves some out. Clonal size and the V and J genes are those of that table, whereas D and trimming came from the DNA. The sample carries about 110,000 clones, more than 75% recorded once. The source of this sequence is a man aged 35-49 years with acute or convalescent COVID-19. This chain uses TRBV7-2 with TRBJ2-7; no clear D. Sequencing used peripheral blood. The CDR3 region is CASSLELGAYEQYF. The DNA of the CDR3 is TGTGCCAGCAGCTTAGAATTGGGCGCCTACGAGCAGTACTTC.